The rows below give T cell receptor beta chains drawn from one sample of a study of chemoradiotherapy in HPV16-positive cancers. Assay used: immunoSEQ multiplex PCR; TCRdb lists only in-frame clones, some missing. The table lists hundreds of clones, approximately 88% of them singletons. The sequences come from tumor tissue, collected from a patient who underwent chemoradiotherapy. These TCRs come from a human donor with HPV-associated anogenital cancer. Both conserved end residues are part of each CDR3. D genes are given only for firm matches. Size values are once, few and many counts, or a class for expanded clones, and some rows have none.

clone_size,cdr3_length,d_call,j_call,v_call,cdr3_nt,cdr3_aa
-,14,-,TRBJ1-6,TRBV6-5,TGTGCCAGCAGAACCGGGGTATTTAATTCACCCCTCCACTTT,CASRTGVFNSPLHF
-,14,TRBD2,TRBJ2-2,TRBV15,TGTGCCACCAAGAAGGGAGGGTACACCGGGGAGCTGTTTTTT,CATKKGGYTGELFF
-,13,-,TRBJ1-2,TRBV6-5,TGTGCCAGCACCATGAGGGGTAACTATGGCTACACCTTC,CASTMRGNYGYTF
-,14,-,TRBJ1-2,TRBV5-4,TGTGCCAGCAGCTCAGGGACACCGTTGGGGGGCTACACCTTC,CASSSGTPLGGYTF
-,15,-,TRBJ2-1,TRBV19,TGTGCCAGTAGTATTGGGCTTAGCTCCTACAATGAGCAGTTCTTC,CASSIGLSSYNEQFF
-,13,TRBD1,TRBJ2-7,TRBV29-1,TGCAGCTTCCACAGGGGGCGCATGGACGAGCAGTACTTC,CSFHRGRMDEQYF
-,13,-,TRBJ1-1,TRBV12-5,TGTGCTAGTGGCGGTCAATCGAACACTGAAGCTTTCTTT,CASGGQSNTEAFF
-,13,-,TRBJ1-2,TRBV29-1,TGCAGCGTTGAAGAGGCAGGGAACTATGGCTACACCTTC,CSVEEAGNYGYTF
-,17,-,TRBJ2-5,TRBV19,TGTGCCAGTAGTATTGGGTCTGGGGCAGGGCTTCGGGAGACCCAGTACTTC,CASSIGSGAGLRETQYF
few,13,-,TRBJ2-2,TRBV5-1,TGCGCCAGCAGCTTGGAAGGGCCCGGGGAGCTGTTTTTT,CASSLEGPGELFF
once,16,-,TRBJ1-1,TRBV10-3,TGTGCCATCAGTGATTATTGGACACTTCAAAACACTGAAGCTTTCTTT,CAISDYWTLQNTEAFF
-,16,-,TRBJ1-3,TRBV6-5,TGTGCCAGCAGTTACCTAAACCAGGGGTCTGGAAACACCATATATTTT,CASSYLNQGSGNTIYF
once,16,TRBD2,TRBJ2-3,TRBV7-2,TGTGCCAGCAGCATGACTAGCGGGGGGGTCACAGATACGCAGTATTTT,CASSMTSGGVTDTQYF
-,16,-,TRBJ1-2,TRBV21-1,TGTGCCAGCGGGCCTCAAAGGCATTGGGCTAACTATGGCTACACCTTC,CASGPQRHWANYGYTF
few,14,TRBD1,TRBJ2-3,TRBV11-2,TGTGCCAGCAGCCCACAGGGGTCGACGGATACGCAGTATTTT,CASSPQGSTDTQYF
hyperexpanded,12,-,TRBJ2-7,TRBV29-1,TGCAGCGTTATATGGGGCGCCTACGAGCAGTACTTC,CSVIWGAYEQYF
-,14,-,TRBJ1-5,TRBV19,TGTGCCAGCACCGAAGGGGAGTTAAAGCCGCCCCAGCATTTT,CASTEGELKPPQHF
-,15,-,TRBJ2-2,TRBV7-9,TGTGCCAGCAGCCTGTCTAGCGCGGGCACCGGGGAGCTGTTTTTT,CASSLSSAGTGELFF
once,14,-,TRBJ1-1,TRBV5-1,TGCGCCAGCAGCTTGGAGCCAACCCTGCCCGAAGCTTTCTTT,CASSLEPTLPEAFF
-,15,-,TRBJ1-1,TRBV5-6,TGTGCCAGCAGCTTACTAGACAGGTTGCACACTGAAGCTTTCTTT,CASSLLDRLHTEAFF
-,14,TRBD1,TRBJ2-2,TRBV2,TGTGCCAGCAGTGAGCAGGGGGCAACCGGGGAGCTGTTTTTT,CASSEQGATGELFF
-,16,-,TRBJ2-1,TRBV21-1,TGTGCCAGCAGCAATAGGGGACAGATCAAAAAAAATGAGCAGTTCTTC,CASSNRGQIKKNEQFF
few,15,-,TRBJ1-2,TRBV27,TGTGCCAGCAGTTTAATAGCTGATGCAGGGGATGGCTACACCTTC,CASSLIADAGDGYTF
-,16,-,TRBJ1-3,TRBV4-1,TGCGCCAGCAGCCAAGAAGGCAGGGGTTATGGAAACACCATATATTTT,CASSQEGRGYGNTIYF
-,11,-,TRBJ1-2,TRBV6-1,TGTGCCAGCAGCCATGACTATGGCTACACCTTC,CASSHDYGYTF
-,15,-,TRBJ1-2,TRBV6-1,TGTGCCAGCAGTGAAGGGGTGAGAATTACCTATGGCTACACCTTC,CASSEGVRITYGYTF
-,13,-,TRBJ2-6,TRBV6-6,TGTGCCAGCACGGGATTTGGGGCCAACGTCCTGACTTTC,CASTGFGANVLTF
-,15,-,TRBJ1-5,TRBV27,TGTGCCAGCAGTTTAACATTGGGGGGGAATCAGCCCCAGCATTTT,CASSLTLGGNQPQHF
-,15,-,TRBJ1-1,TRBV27,TGTGCCAGCAGCTCCATGCAGGGTTACGACACTGAAGCTTTCTTT,CASSSMQGYDTEAFF
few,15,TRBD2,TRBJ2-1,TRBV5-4,TGTGCCAGCAGCTTCTCAGGCGGGGGCTACAATGAGCAGTTCTTC,CASSFSGGGYNEQFF
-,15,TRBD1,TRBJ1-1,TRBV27,TGTGCCAGCGCCCTAAGACAGGGGGCGGAGACTGAAGCTTTCTTT,CASALRQGAETEAFF
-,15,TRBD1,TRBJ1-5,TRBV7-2,TGTGCCAGCAGCTTGCGACAGGGTGGCAATCAGCCCCAGCATTTT,CASSLRQGGNQPQHF
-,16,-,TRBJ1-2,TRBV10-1,TGCGCCAGCAGTGAGGTTTTGGGCGGCGGCGCGGGTGGCTACACCTTC,CASSEVLGGGAGGYTF
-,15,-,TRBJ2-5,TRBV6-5,TGTGCCAGCAGTCTCGGCGGGACAGACCAAGAGACCCAGTACTTC,CASSLGGTDQETQYF
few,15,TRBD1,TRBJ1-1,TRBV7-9,TGTGCCAGCAGCGAGGCGACAGGGATGAACACTGAAGCTTTCTTT,CASSEATGMNTEAFF
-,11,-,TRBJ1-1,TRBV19,TGTGCCAGTAGTTTTGAGGGACGGGCTTTCTTT,CASSFEGRAFF
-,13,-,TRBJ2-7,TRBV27,TGTGCCAGCAGTTTAACGGGCGCCAACGAGCAGTACTTC,CASSLTGANEQYF
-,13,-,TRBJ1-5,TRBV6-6,TGTGCCAGCAGTCCACAGGGAGGACGGCCCCAGCATTTT,CASSPQGGRPQHF
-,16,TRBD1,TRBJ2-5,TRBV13,TGTGCCAGCAGCACCCGCGGACAGGGGGCCCCAGAGACCCAGTACTTC,CASSTRGQGAPETQYF
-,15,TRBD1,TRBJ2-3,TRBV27,TGTGCCAGCGAAGCCGGGACAGGGGGCACAGATACGCAGTATTTT,CASEAGTGGTDTQYF
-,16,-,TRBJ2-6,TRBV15,TGTGCCACCAGCCCCGGAAGCGGTCTTGGGGCCAACGTCCTGACTTTC,CATSPGSGLGANVLTF
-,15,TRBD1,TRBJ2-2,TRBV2,TGTGCCAGCAGACACGGGACAGGGAACACCGGGGAGCTGTTTTTT,CASRHGTGNTGELFF
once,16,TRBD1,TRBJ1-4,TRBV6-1,TGTGCCAGCAGTGAAGCAGGGGGCCGGGGGAATGAAAAACTGTTTTTT,CASSEAGGRGNEKLFF
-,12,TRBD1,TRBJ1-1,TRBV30,TGTGCCCGGGGGACAGCCAACACTGAAGCTTTCTTT,CARGTANTEAFF
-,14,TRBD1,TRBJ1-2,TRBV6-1,TGTGCCAGCAGTCCCGGGACAGGGACCTATGGCTACACCTTC,CASSPGTGTYGYTF
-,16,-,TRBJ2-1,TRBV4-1,TGCGCCAGCAGCCAAGAACCGCGGGGATTTTACAATGAGCAGTTCTTC,CASSQEPRGFYNEQFF
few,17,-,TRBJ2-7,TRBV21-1,TGTGCCAGCAGCAATTGGGAAGATACTAGCGGTAACTACGAGCAGTACTTC,CASSNWEDTSGNYEQYF
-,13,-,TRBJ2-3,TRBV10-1,TGCGCCAGCAGTAAGAGCCTCGGAGATACGCAGTATTTT,CASSKSLGDTQYF
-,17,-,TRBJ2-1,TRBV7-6,TGTGCCAGCAGCTTATCCCCCGCAGGGGGGAGAATAAATGAGCAGTTCTTC,CASSLSPAGGRINEQFF
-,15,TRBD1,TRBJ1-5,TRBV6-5,TGTGCCAGCAGTCCCCGGGACAGGCAGCGTCAGCCCCAGCATTTT,CASSPRDRQRQPQHF
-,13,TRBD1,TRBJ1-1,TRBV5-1,TGCGCCAGCAGCCACGGACAGGCCACTGAAGCTTTCTTT,CASSHGQATEAFF
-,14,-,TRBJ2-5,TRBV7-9,TGTGCCAGCAGGAATGCAGGGGTCCAAGAGACCCAGTACTTC,CASRNAGVQETQYF
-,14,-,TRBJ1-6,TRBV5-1,TGCGCCAGCAGCTTGACTGGAAATAATTCACCCCTCCACTTT,CASSLTGNNSPLHF
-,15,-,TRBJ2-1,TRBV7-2,TGTGCCAGCAGCCGCGGGCCTTACTCCTACAATGAGCAGTTCTTC,CASSRGPYSYNEQFF